This TCR beta chain was found in a study of blood T cells in healthy people across ages. The CDR3 totals 12 residues. Germline lookup yields CDR1 MNHEY and CDR2 SMNVEV (reference sequence). Deletions cut 6 bases from V and 4 bases from J, with 9 bases between. Primers used in a second PCR of about 7 to 11 cycles were a sample-barcoded 5' primer and a J-beta primer mix. TCRdb independently ran MiXCR on the 5' RACE reads; one entry per CDR3 protein. The sample holds approximately 1.5 million distinct CDR3 sequences, 34% seen once. The TCR sequence derives from a woman aged 25 to 39 in good health. This rearrangement joins TRBV27 to TRBJ1-1, with TRBD1 as a possible D gene (6 bases). The sequencing input was blood. The CDR3 nucleotides are TGTGCCAGCAGGGAGGGGGGCACTGAAGCTTTCTTT. Residues: CASREGGTEAFF.